Reported below is one T cell receptor beta chain. PCR involved 60 Vbeta and 13 Jbeta primers. TCRdb's table, derived via immunoSEQ multiplex PCR, lists solely in-frame clones and lacks some. The sample shows 100,000 or so clones, under 85% of them seen only once. The data belong to a study of cytomegalovirus exposure and HLA in healthy donors. The germline V gene has CDR1 SGHNT and CDR2 YYREEE (reference sequence). Trimming removed 0 bases at V and 0 bases at J, with 6 bases between. This CDR3 region has 14 residues. Material for sequencing was PBMCs. The rearrangement joins TRBV5-4 to TRBJ1-2; unclear D gene. The sequence came from a man younger than 40 in good health and CMV-seronegative. The CDR3 sequence: CASSLERSNYGYTF. The CDR3 bases are TGTGCCAGCAGCTTGGAGAGATCTAACTATGGCTACACCTTC.